The source of this TCR beta chain is a study of vaccination and CD4 T cells after COVID-19. Overall study context: Cells received overlapping spike peptides from SARS-CoV-2, HCoV-NL63, HCoV-OC43 and HCoV-229E as stimulation. Study-wide points: Researchers report that 304 of 307 vaccine-specific clones in convalescent patients proved spike mono-reactive.

With respect to this clonotype: The target antigen is unknown.

CDR1 is MNHNS, CDR2 SASEGT, per germline. V gave up 3 bases and J gave up 0 bases, with 9 bases separating them. This CDR3 has 15 amino acids. At the Johns Hopkins FTIC core, DNA taken from cultured CD4+ T cells was sequenced by way of the Oncomine TCR Beta short-read assay. It was cultured CD4+ T cells from which genomic DNA was extracted. TCRdb reanalysed the PCR reads using MiXCR and keeps one entry per CDR3 protein. The data show fewer than 20,000 distinct CDR3 sequences, over 35% seen once. Time point indicated: late sampling 161 to 241 days after vaccination in three convalescent patients. As for treatment: roughly 10-day PBMC culture with coronavirus spike peptide pools or control peptides (ViraFEST assay). Researchers reported culturing 2 million or so PBMCs per well with roughly 10 IU/ml IL-2 and roughly 9.1 ug/ml peptide pools.

Sequenced here: CD4+ T cells from blood, cultured in vitro, sampled about 7 months after SARS-CoV-2 vaccination. This clonotype was obtained from a human donor who had recovered from COVID-19. The gene calls are TRBV6-1 and TRBJ1-5, with D hard to call. The CDR3 DNA reads as TGTGCCAGCAGTGAGAGTCAGTATAGCAATCAGCCCCAGCATTTT. It translates to CASSESQYSNQPQHF.